Listed below are T cell receptor beta chains from one sample, sequenced in a study of cytomegalovirus exposure and HLA in healthy donors. The repertoire was sequenced with immunoSEQ multiplex PCR; TCRdb's copy has only in-frame clones and lacks some. The data show nearly 300,000 clones, 80% to 90% seen once. The sequencing input was PBMCs. The receptors stem from a man in his forties in good health and CMV-seropositive. CDR3s include the opening cysteine and the closing phenylalanine or tryptophan. A D gene is named only where the DNA matches it firmly. Size is omitted from some rows. Given values are once, few, many or a class for expanded clones.

TRBV27	TRBD1	TRBJ1-1	few	CASSLGTGGFGEAFF	TGTGCCAGCAGCCTCGGGACAGGGGGATTCGGTGAAGCTTTCTTT
TRBV28	-	TRBJ2-7	-	CASSLRISYEQYF	TGTGCCAGCAGTTTGAGGATCTCCTACGAGCAGTACTTC
TRBV19	TRBD1	TRBJ2-7	once	CASRVPGQGADEQYF	TGTGCCAGTAGAGTACCGGGACAGGGGGCGGACGAGCAGTACTTC
TRBV5-1	-	TRBJ2-1	-	CASSVDRPDEQFF	TGCGCCAGCAGCGTGGACCGTCCGGATGAGCAGTTCTTC
TRBV15	-	TRBJ2-5	-	CATSRVSQQETQYF	TGTGCCACCAGCAGAGTGTCGCAGCAAGAGACCCAGTACTTC
TRBV25-1	-	TRBJ1-4	-	CASSETGGSREKLFF	TGTGCCAGCTCCGAGACGGGGGGCTCAAGAGAAAAACTGTTTTTT
TRBV29-1	-	TRBJ1-1	-	CSGRDRAEAFF	TGCAGCGGCCGAGACAGAGCTGAAGCTTTCTTT
TRBV2	TRBD1	TRBJ1-1	-	CASSNTLAGGEAFF	TGTGCCAGCAGTAACACGTTGGCAGGGGGTGAAGCTTTCTTT
TRBV7-8	-	TRBJ1-5	-	CASSLPPQVLNSNQPQHF	TGTGCCAGCAGCTTACCCCCCCAGGTTCTAAATAGCAATCAGCCCCAGCATTTT
TRBV10-1	TRBD2	TRBJ2-7	-	CASSDGLLAGGYEQYF	TGCGCCAGCAGTGACGGGTTGCTAGCGGGAGGCTACGAGCAGTACTTC
TRBV5-6	TRBD1	TRBJ1-5	-	CASSPGTGNSNQPQHF	TGTGCCAGCAGCCCCGGGACAGGAAATAGCAATCAGCCCCAGCATTTT
TRBV6-1	TRBD1	TRBJ1-5	-	CASSEVGRGNQPQHF	TGTGCCAGCAGTGAAGTCGGCAGGGGGAATCAGCCCCAGCATTTT
TRBV19	TRBD2	TRBJ2-1	-	CASSISAGGPGSYNEQFF	TGTGCCAGTAGTATCTCGGCGGGAGGGCCTGGCTCCTACAATGAGCAGTTCTTC
TRBV27	TRBD2	TRBJ2-2	-	CASSLSAGLAGHTGELFF	TGTGCCAGCAGTTTATCGGCGGGACTAGCGGGACACACCGGGGAGCTGTTTTTT
TRBV5-6	-	TRBJ2-1	few	CASSFGLGNNEQFF	TGTGCCAGCAGCTTCGGACTGGGAAACAATGAGCAGTTCTTC
TRBV6-6	TRBD2	TRBJ2-3	-	CASSSNSGIRTDTQYF	TGTGCCAGCAGTTCCAATAGCGGGATAAGGACAGATACGCAGTATTTT
TRBV29-1	-	TRBJ2-7	-	CSARWTSQMGEQYF	TGCAGCGCCAGGTGGACATCCCAAATGGGCGAGCAGTACTTC
TRBV2	-	TRBJ2-5	-	CASGRTETQYF	TGTGCCAGCGGTAGAACGGAGACCCAGTACTTC
TRBV28	TRBD2	TRBJ2-3	-	CAITGGDTDTQYF	TGTGCCATTACGGGAGGCGACACAGATACGCAGTATTTT
TRBV6-5	TRBD2	TRBJ2-7	once	CASSPSGRAEEQYF	TGTGCCAGCAGTCCGAGCGGGAGGGCGGAGGAGCAGTACTTC
TRBV5-8	TRBD1	TRBJ1-5	-	CASIKDRLLGQPQHF	TGTGCCAGCATCAAGGACAGGCTTCTCGGTCAGCCCCAGCATTTT
TRBV11-2	TRBD2	TRBJ2-1	few	CASSSGLAGLNEQFF	TGTGCCAGCAGCTCGGGACTAGCGGGTCTCAATGAGCAGTTCTTC
TRBV7-3	TRBD2	TRBJ2-1	-	CASSSTGLAGGGMENEQFF	TGTGCCAGCAGCTCGACGGGACTAGCGGGAGGCGGGATGGAGAATGAGCAGTTCTTC
TRBV6-1	TRBD2	TRBJ2-2	-	CASSGYGTRDSGELFF	TGTGCCAGCAGTGGTTACGGGACTAGAGACTCCGGGGAGCTGTTTTTT
TRBV18	TRBD1	TRBJ1-1	-	CASSPNSWTGANTEAFF	TGTGCCAGCTCACCAAATTCGTGGACAGGGGCAAACACTGAAGCTTTCTTT
TRBV4-1	-	TRBJ2-7	-	CASSQVSGTYEQYF	TGCGCCAGCAGCCAAGTTAGCGGTACCTACGAGCAGTACTTC
TRBV28	TRBD1	TRBJ2-7	-	CASSPHRGQQYF	TGTGCCAGCAGCCCTCACAGGGGCCAGCAGTACTTC
TRBV28	TRBD1	TRBJ1-1	-	CASMKGTGGLEAFF	TGTGCCAGCATGAAGGGGACAGGGGGGCTTGAAGCTTTCTTT
TRBV7-8	-	TRBJ2-7	-	CASSLDQGGEQYF	TGTGCCAGCAGCTTAGATCAGGGAGGAGAGCAGTACTTC
TRBV19	TRBD2	TRBJ2-2	-	CASSPGGLAGGHTGELFF	TGTGCCAGTAGTCCGGGAGGACTAGCGGGAGGGCACACCGGGGAGCTGTTTTTT
TRBV2	TRBD2	TRBJ2-1	-	CASSGGLAESSYNEQFF	TGTGCCAGCAGTGGGGGACTAGCAGAGAGCTCCTACAATGAGCAGTTCTTC
TRBV11-2	TRBD2	TRBJ2-1	-	CASSFLAGPYNEQFF	TGTGCCAGCAGCTTCTTAGCGGGACCCTACAATGAGCAGTTCTTC
TRBV9	-	TRBJ2-3	-	CASSEREGSTDTQYF	TGTGCCAGCAGCGAAAGAGAGGGAAGCACAGATACGCAGTATTTT
TRBV7-2	-	TRBJ2-5	-	CASSSTRGQYF	TGTGCCAGCAGCTCCACTCGGGGCCAGTACTTC
TRBV27	TRBD1	TRBJ1-2	once	CASSFTTGVDGYTF	TGTGCCAGCAGTTTCACCACAGGGGTCGATGGCTACACCTTC